This T cell receptor beta chain was sequenced during a study of vaccination and CD4 T cells after COVID-19 (dated by TCRdb to between 2020 and 2023). Regarding the complete study: Every convalescent patient had a positive nasal swab PCR test for SARS-CoV-2, with mild disease in 8 to 10 patients and severe disease in one. Six males and four females were included in the convalescent cohort, with two Hispanic individuals, seven Caucasians, two Asians and one multiracial person represented. Two doses of either the Pfizer-BioNTech BNT162b2 vaccine (n=8) or the Moderna mRNA-1273 vaccine (n=2) were administered to participants. Post-COVID blood samples were collected from convalescent patients a median of roughly 100 days after diagnosis, with a range of roughly 30 to 161 days. The time from the second vaccine dose to post-vaccine blood sampling had a median of around 72 days and ranged from roughly 12 to 250 days. Overlapping spike peptide pools from SARS-CoV-2 and from the common cold coronaviruses HCoV-NL63, HCoV-OC43 and HCoV-229E were used as culture stimuli. In control cultures, a CEFX viral epitope pool was used as positive control, an HIV-1 Nef peptide pool was used as negative control, or no peptide was added. In over 8 COVID-19 convalescent patients and several infection-naive healthy vaccine recipients, the spike-specific CD4+ TCR repertoire before mRNA vaccination was compared with the repertoire after mRNA vaccination.

In the paper's terms, the treatment or condition label means: approximately 9-day PBMC culture with coronavirus spike peptide pools or control peptides (ViraFEST assay). To expand antigen-specific T cells with peptide pools and then pick out the expanded clonotypes through TCR sequencing, the study relied on the ViraFEST assay. The convalescent patients' positive SARS-CoV-2 PCR tests fell between March and December 2020, which was before the Alpha, Beta and Delta variants emerged in the United States. Each well held under 2.5 million PBMCs cultured in IMDM containing approximately 5% human AB serum and 10 IU/ml IL-2, with 10 ug/ml peptide pools added. Half of the culture medium was replaced with fresh IL-2-containing medium on days 3 and 7. After approximately eleven days of culture, CD4+ T cells were isolated by negative selection using the EasySep CD4+ T cell isolation kit. Ficoll-Paque Plus gradient centrifugation was used to isolate PBMCs from whole blood, and the isolated PBMCs were then either used fresh or cryopreserved at -140C. Triplicate wells were generally used for each culture condition.

A distance of 8 bases separates the germline ends of V and J, which lose 4 bases and 4 bases respectively. CDR1 MNHEY and CDR2 SVGAGI were looked up in the germline V gene. Taken from cysteine to phenylalanine, the CDR3 has 13 residues. The only DNA kept is the CDR3, 39 bases in frame from the first base. In this sample, this clonotype turned up once. It has no known antigen specificity. Nothing much larger sits one base from this clone, and base qualities are not available. A single read offers scant evidence. General conclusions and limits of the study: Of the vaccine-specific clones found in convalescent patients, nearly all (304 of 307) were mono-reactive for SARS-CoV-2 spike instead of being cross-reactive with common cold coronaviruses. The median number of SARS-CoV-2-reactive clonotypes rose from about 23 after infection to a few dozen after vaccination, but the change was not significant. Among the post-vaccine SARS-CoV-2-reactive clones in convalescent patients, a median around 85% showed up only after vaccination, which suggests vaccine-specific priming. The number of convalescent patients in the study was relatively small, and the study did not examine early timepoints following natural infection.

Library construction relied on PCR. TCR sequencing of DNA from cultured CD4+ T cells used the Oncomine TCR Beta short-read assay at the Johns Hopkins FTIC core. Genomic DNA was extracted from the cultured CD4+ T cells with the QIAamp micro DNA kit. The Oncomine TCR Beta libraries from cultured CD4+ T cells were pooled using unique dual indexes and then sequenced on an Illumina iSeq 100. The authors processed their data as follows. Non-productive sequences were removed, and CDR3s that did not start with C, did not end with F or W, or were shorter than 7 amino acids were discarded. The MANAFEST web application was used to identify antigen-specific clonotypes by comparing peptide-stimulated wells against reference wells and other culture wells. For a clone to be called positive, the clone needed an FDR below 0.05, an odds ratio above 5, and a productive frequency above 0.1% in at least two of three replicate wells. A clonotype was classed as cross-reactive if the clonotype showed significant expansion both in SARS-CoV-2 spike wells and in at least one common cold coronavirus spike condition. CDR3 homology was assessed with Levenshtein distances (stringdist) and unrooted phylogenetic trees (ape) in R version 3.6.1. TCRdb reprocessing: public reads trimmed at Q25 with fastp, clones called with MiXCR, in-frame beta chains kept. One record per CDR3 amino acid sequence lists the most common genes and DNA. The V and J calls shown here were made by TCRdb, not taken from the authors' results. This sample is represented by about 9,100 distinct CDR3 sequences; roughly 61% of them were singletons. The top ten clonotypes cover under 15% of the sample.

The specimen comprised cultured CD4+ T cells from blood, sampled after SARS-CoV-2 vaccination. Recombination joined TRBV6-5 with TRBJ1-5; the D gene assignment is ambiguous. The receptor's source is a human donor with COVID-19. For the CDR3, the sequence is CASSSDGNQPQHF. The DNA sequence reads TGTGCCAGCAGTTCCGACGGAAATCAGCCCCAGCATTTT.